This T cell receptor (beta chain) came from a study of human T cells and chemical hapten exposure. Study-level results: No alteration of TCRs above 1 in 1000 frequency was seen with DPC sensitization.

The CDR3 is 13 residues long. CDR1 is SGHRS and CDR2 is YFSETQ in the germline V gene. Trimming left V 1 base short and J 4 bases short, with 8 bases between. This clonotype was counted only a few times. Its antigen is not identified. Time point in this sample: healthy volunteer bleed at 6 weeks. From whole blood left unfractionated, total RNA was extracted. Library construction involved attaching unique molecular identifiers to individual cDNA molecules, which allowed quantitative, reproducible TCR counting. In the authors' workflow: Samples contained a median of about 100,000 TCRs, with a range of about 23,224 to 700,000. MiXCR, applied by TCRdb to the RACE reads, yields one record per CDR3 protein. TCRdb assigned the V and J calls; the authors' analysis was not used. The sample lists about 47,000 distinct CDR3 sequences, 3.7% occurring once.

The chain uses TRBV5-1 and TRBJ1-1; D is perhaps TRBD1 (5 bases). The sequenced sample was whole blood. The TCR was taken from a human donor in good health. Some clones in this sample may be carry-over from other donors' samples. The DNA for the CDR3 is TGCGCCAGCAGCTTGTGGGGGGTCACTGAAGCTTTCTTT. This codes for CASSLWGVTEAFF. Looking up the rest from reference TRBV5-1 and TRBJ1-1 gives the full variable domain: KAGVTQTPRYLIKTRGQQVTLSCSPISGHRSVSWYQQTPGQGLQFLFEYFSETQRNKGNFPGRFSGRQFSNSRSEMNVSTLELGDSALYLCASSLWGVTEAFFGQGTRLTVV.